A selection of T cell receptor beta chains follows, all from one sample in a study of shared clonotypes between healthy human individuals. Produced via immunoSEQ multiplex PCR; TCRdb's table is partial and in-frame only. The table has under 750,000 clones, 72% seen once. Sequenced sample: memory CD4+ T cells sorted from blood. Every receptor here comes from a woman aged 25 to 39 in good health. The conserved cysteine and the conserved F or W are not part of the CDR3 here.

v_call	j_call	cdr3_aa
TRBV28	TRBJ2-2	ASSVGTGRFGELF
TRBV18	TRBJ2-1	ASSPRGSSYNEQF
TRBV9	TRBJ2-6	ASSPKISGANVLT
TRBV28	TRBJ2-7	ASRRTSREQY
TRBV25-1	TRBJ1-5	AGSPAGASQPQH
TRBV7-6	TRBJ1-5	ASSFQGDSNQPQH
TRBV6-1	TRBJ2-3	AASTEREGQDTQY
TRBV5-1	TRBJ2-1	ASSPDSNEQF
TRBV2	TRBJ2-5	ASSELVAGETQY
TRBV28	TRBJ2-3	ASTPTSGSTDTQY
TRBV5-1	TRBJ2-1	ASNWGNSYNEQF
TRBV18	-	ASSPLVGPTEQY
TRBV5-1	TRBJ1-1	ASSFDTGAGNTEAF
TRBV27	TRBJ1-1	ASSGIAGGAAF
TRBV5-1	TRBJ2-2	ASSLSSGGLTGELF
TRBV27	TRBJ2-3	ASSPRQGLSTDTQY
TRBV11-2	TRBJ1-5	ASSPGQGINQPQH
TRBV5-1	TRBJ2-2	ASSLSNLNTGELF
TRBV2	TRBJ2-7	ASSGFYEQY
TRBV9	TRBJ1-1	ASSVGNAKTEAF
TRBV15	TRBJ2-3	ATSIGQEDTQY
TRBV19	TRBJ1-5	ASSIAPGGWRPQH
TRBV6-6	TRBJ1-2	ASSYFQPGTGYT
TRBV4-2	TRBJ2-2	ASSQDRRASGTNTGELF
TRBV7-9	TRBJ2-5	ASSLGLEGTETQY
TRBV2	TRBJ1-2	ASSQDRVRDGYT
TRBV2	TRBJ2-6	ASSALGSGANVLT
TRBV5-4	TRBJ1-2	ASSPAGGVYGYT
TRBV2	TRBJ1-1	ASRGTATNSEAF
TRBV2	TRBJ1-2	ASSADQGYGYT
TRBV28	TRBJ2-1	ASSSGYTYNEQF
TRBV11-2	TRBJ1-4	ASSLPRGGQGNEKLF
TRBV6-5	TRBJ2-7	ASSSTGGRSEQY
TRBV28	TRBJ1-2	ASRLTGTGRLGRDGYT
TRBV18	TRBJ2-7	ASSPTNYEQY
TRBV5-1	TRBJ1-2	ASSSPGRENYGYT
TRBV5-1	TRBJ2-5	ASSLGDRVKETQY
TRBV28	TRBJ1-2	ASRRGTDYGYT
TRBV6-6	TRBJ2-1	ASSSPATYNEQF
TRBV5-1	TRBJ2-5	ASNPGQEQETQY
TRBV6-5	TRBJ1-5	ASSSGGSNQPQH
TRBV18	TRBJ1-3	ASSSGSSGNTIY
TRBV7-8	TRBJ2-5	ASSPRRGFYQETQY
TRBV28	TRBJ1-1	ASSLLEGRNTEAF
TRBV18	TRBJ1-1	ASSPTRNTEAF
TRBV7-2	TRBJ1-1	ASSPLNGGVNTEAF
TRBV2	TRBJ1-4	ASRSRTGFEKLF
TRBV5-6	TRBJ1-2	ASSLKVRQGNYGYT
TRBV9	TRBJ2-1	ASSVAGGRRYNEQF
TRBV13	TRBJ2-7	ASSLERSEAEQY
TRBV5-1	TRBJ2-1	ASSYSYNEQF
TRBV5-4	TRBJ2-2	ASSSGTSGVTGELF
TRBV10-3	TRBJ2-2	AIRGTANTGELF